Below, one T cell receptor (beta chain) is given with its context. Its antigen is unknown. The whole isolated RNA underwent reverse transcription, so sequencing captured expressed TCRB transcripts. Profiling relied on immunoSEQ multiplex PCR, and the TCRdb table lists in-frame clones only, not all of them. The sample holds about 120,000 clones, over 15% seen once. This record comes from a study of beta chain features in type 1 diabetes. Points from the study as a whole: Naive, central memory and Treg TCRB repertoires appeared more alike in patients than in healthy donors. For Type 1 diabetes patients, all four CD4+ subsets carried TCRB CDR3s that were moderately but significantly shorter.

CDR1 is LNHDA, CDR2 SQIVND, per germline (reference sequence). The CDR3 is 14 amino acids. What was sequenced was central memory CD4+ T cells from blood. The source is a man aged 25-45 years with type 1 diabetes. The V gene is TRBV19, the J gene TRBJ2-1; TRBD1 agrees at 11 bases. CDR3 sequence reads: CATWDRGIGNEQFF. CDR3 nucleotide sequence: TGTGCGACCTGGGACAGGGGGATAGGTAATGAGCAGTTCTTC. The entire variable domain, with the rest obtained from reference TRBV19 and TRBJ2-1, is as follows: DGGITQSPKYLFRKEGQNVTLSCEQNLNHDAMYWYRQDPGQGLRLIYYSQIVNDFQKGDIAEGYSVSREKKESFPLTVTSAQKNPTAFYLCATWDRGIGNEQFFGPGTRLTVL.